Described below is a single T cell receptor beta chain sequence and its context. Antigen: not known. The entry originates in a study of beta chain features in type 1 diabetes. Study background: Patients were similar to healthy donors in age and gender (as well as in cell yields). Points from the study as a whole: There was a moderate but significant shortening of TCRB CDR3s in all four CD4+ subsets of Type 1 diabetes patients.

The CDR3 consists of 16 residues. Trimming cost V 0 bases and J 7 bases; bases outside gene matches: 5. Germline V gene lookup returns CDR1 KGHSH and CDR2 LQKENI. All of the isolated RNA was reverse transcribed, so expressed TCRB transcripts were sequenced. Some clones are missing from TCRdb's copy, which holds only in-frame ones; the method was immunoSEQ multiplex PCR. The sample consists of around 650,000 clones, 9.5% to 15% of them appearing once. Isolation of CD4+ naive, central memory, regulatory and stem cell-like memory cells was achieved by sorting via CD45RO/CCR7/CD25/CD127/CD95/CD27. This sequence was found in a man in his thirties or forties with type 1 diabetes. The rearrangement links TRBV18 to TRBJ2-1; 11 bases match TRBD2. The sample consisted of naive CD4+ T cells from blood. CDR3 amino acids: CASSPPVRTSGNEQFF. The CDR3 nucleotides read TGTGCCAGCTCACCACCGGTAAGGACTAGCGGGAATGAGCAGTTCTTC.